This entry describes one T cell receptor (beta chain). PCR of TCRalpha and TCRbeta cDNA was nested, with two rounds of about 16 and 10 cycles. Reprocessing the 5' RACE reads, TCRdb reports a single entry for every CDR3 protein and omits DNA. Listed are about 380,000 distinct CDR3 sequences; approximately 2.4% falls within the top ten. There are 16 residues in the CDR3. Germline CDR1 and CDR2: MGHRA and YSYEKL. The authors isolated total RNA from whole blood without sorting T cells. The data derive from a study of monozygotic twins with inflammatory bowel disease. The chain couples TRBV4-1 to TRBJ2-1. The clonotype was recovered from a human donor with ulcerative colitis or Crohn's disease, or a healthy co-twin of an affected twin (not recorded which). The sequenced material came from blood. CDR3 sequence: CASSQVDQILYNEQFF.